What follows describes a single TCR beta chain. This clonotype was seen at least ten times. Its antigen target is currently unknown. Qualities for individual bases were not recorded, and no much larger clone is one base off. Taken from the germline V gene (reference sequence), the CDR1 and CDR2 loops are SEHNR and FQNEAQ. The CDR3, from cysteine to phenylalanine, totals 14 residues. Only CDR3 DNA is held: 42 bases, read in frame from base 1. V was cut back by 5 bases and J by 3 bases, leaving a gap of 13 bases between them. The sequencing machine was an Illumina HiSeq 1500. The public reads were reprocessed in TCRdb via fastp at Q25 and MiXCR, keeping in-frame beta chains. For every CDR3 protein sequence, its rows merge into one entry that carries the most common genes and DNA. This sample lists approximately 150,000 distinct CDR3 sequences; 17% were detected once. Of the sample, around 19% falls within the top ten clones.

This sample was included in a study of T cell repertoires in cytomegalovirus infection (dated by TCRdb to the late 2010s). With regard to the full study: Donor HLA type was relevant to the analysis, because carriage of CMV infection together with the matching HLA type was indicated by public TCR beta signatures. Broader findings and caveats from the paper: The ex vivo response was dominated by HLA-C-restricted CMV-specific TCR beta clonotypes, which also provided the single most frequent clonotype in two of eight donors. In both this cohort and an independent roughly 360-donor cohort, the cumulative frequency of public TCR beta family members distinguished carriers of CMV infection plus the relevant HLA type.

This TCR came from a human donor in good health (CMV status not recorded). Some clones in this sample may be carry-over from other donors' samples. The specimen was CD8+ T cells from PBMCs. The rearrangement combines TRBV7-9 with TRBJ1-1; the D gene cannot be resolved reliably. The CDR3 loop reads CASSLDHLDTEAFF. In nucleotides, the sequence is TGTGCCAGCAGCCTCGACCACCTCGACACTGAAGCTTTCTTT. Reference TRBV7-9 and TRBJ1-1 proteins supply the regions before and after the CDR3; the full variable domain is: DTGVSQNPRHKITKRGQNVTFRCDPISEHNRLYWYRQTLGQGPEFLTYFQNEAQLEKSRLLSDRFSAERPKGSFSTLEIQRTEQGDSAMYLCASSLDHLDTEAFFGQGTRLTVV.